The T cell receptor (beta chain) described here comes from a study of Tregs in tolerant kidney transplant recipients. The overall study: The nonmyeloablative bone marrow transplants came from related graft donors, with transient mixed chimerism. Points from the study as a whole: Activated donor B cell expansion appeared to reveal the most relevant donor-specific TCRbeta repertoire. In tolerant patients, donor-specific Tregs outgrew total Tregs, suggesting antigen-driven expansion.

Concerning this clone: What it recognizes is unknown.

This CDR3 contains 15 residues. Germline trimming cut 0 bases from V and 5 bases from J; bases unmatched to any gene: 6. Germline V lookup: CDR1 SGDLS, CDR2 YYNGEE. Profiling relied on immunoSEQ multiplex PCR, and the TCRdb table lists in-frame clones only, not all of them. The sample shows about 94,000 clones, 80% to 95% of them seen only once. This receptor was taken from a human donor who received a combined kidney and bone marrow transplant. The specimen was CD4+ T cells from blood, collected before the transplant. The rearrangement joins TRBV9 to TRBJ2-7, with TRBD2 matching over 9 bases. The CDR3 loop is CASSVDSSGVNEQYF. In DNA, the CDR3 is TGTGCCAGCAGCGTAGATTCTAGCGGGGTCAACGAGCAGTACTTC.